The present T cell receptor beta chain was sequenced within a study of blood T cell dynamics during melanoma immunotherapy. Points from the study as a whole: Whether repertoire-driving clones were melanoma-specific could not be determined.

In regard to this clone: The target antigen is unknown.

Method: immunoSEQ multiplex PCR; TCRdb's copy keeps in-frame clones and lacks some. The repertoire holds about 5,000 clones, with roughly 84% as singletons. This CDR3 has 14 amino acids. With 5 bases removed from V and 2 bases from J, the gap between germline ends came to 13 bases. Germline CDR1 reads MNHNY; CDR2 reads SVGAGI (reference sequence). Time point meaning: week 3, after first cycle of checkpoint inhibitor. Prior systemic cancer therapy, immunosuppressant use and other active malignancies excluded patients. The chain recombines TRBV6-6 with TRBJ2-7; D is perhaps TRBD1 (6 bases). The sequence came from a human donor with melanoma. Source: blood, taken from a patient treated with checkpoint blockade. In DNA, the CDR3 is TGTGCCAGCAGTCGAAGCACAGGGCCCTACGAGCAGTACTTC. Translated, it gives CASSRSTGPYEQYF.